This T cell receptor (beta chain) was recovered during a study of metastatic and nonmetastatic thyroid tumors (dated by TCRdb to 2018 to 2020). The study in broad terms: Repertoires were compared across peripheral blood and tumor or nodule tissue samples from malignant and benign thyroid patients. Beyond this particular receptor, the publication reports: In both blood and tumor samples, TCR beta diversity was reported to be significantly higher in malignant tumors than in benign nodules.

Via the germline V gene, CDR1 is SGHTA and CDR2 FQGTGA. Taken from cysteine to phenylalanine, the CDR3 has 16 residues. The entry retains the CDR3 DNA only, 48 bases that are in frame from base 1. The V end gives up 1 base and the J end 2 bases, leaving 5 bases in the junction not matched to a gene. Before undergoing thyroid surgery, none of the patients had been given any kind of treatment. The study retrospectively analysed patient clinical samples collected from about 2012 to 2019 using T-cell receptor beta sequencing. Libraries came from PCR. The sample was run on an Illumina HiSeq 4000. High-throughput sequencing was used to profile the TCR beta-chain CDR3 region of each patient. The paper's data handling went like this. CDR3 differences across clinicopathological groups were used to build a classifier for discriminating distant-metastatic papillary thyroid cancer patients. Repertoire diversity was assessed with the Shannon index, and tumor-blood repertoire similarity with the Morisita-Horn index. TCRdb ran its own pipeline on the public reads, namely fastp trimming at Q25 and MiXCR clone calling, and kept in-frame beta chains. The V and J calls reflect TCRdb's pipeline rather than the authors' work. The sample yields 7,700 or so clones; 32% were counted once. More than 8.5% of the sample belongs to the ten largest clones.

About this clone: No antigen is known for it. Within one base of it there is no much larger clone, and no base qualities were kept.

The receptor was isolated from a female donor with papillary thyroid cancer or a benign thyroid nodule (not recorded which). Some clones in this sample may be carry-over from other donors' samples. The rearrangement combines TRBV7-3 with TRBJ2-1; 7 central bases correspond to TRBD2. What was sequenced was tumor tissue. For the CDR3, the sequence is CASSLNRGGTYNEQFF. The bases read TGTGCCAGCAGCTTAAATCGCGGGGGTACCTACAATGAGCAGTTCTTC.